This entry lists 2 T cell receptor beta chains sequenced from one sample in a study of T cell repertoires in cytomegalovirus infection. From the reads, TCRdb called clonotypes with MiXCR, one entry per CDR3 protein. The table records about 530,000 distinct CDR3 sequences, less than 30% of them present only once. Input material: PBMCs. The receptor set was obtained from a human donor in good health (CMV status not recorded). Some clones in this sample may be carry-over from other donors' samples.

This clonotype was seen more than once but under ten times. The chain links TRBV6-6 to TRBJ2-1, with no clear D. V was clipped by 0 bases and J by 8 bases, with 8 bases between them. Germline values: CDR1 MNHNY, CDR2 SVGAGI (reference sequence). The CDR3 has 13 residues. CDR3 DNA sequence: TGTGCCAGCAGTTACTCGGGTCTACATGAGCAGTTCTTC. Translation gives CASSYSGLHEQFF.

The V and J genes are TRBV7-8 and TRBJ1-6, with unresolved D. The V gene's germline CDR1 is SGHVS and CDR2 FQNEAQ. This CDR3 comprises 13 residues. With 3 bases removed from V and 6 bases from J, the gap between germline ends came to 6 bases. The CDR3 DNA follows: TGTGCCAGCAGCTTGGCTTCTAATTCACCCCTCCACTTT. Its translation is CASSLASNSPLHF.